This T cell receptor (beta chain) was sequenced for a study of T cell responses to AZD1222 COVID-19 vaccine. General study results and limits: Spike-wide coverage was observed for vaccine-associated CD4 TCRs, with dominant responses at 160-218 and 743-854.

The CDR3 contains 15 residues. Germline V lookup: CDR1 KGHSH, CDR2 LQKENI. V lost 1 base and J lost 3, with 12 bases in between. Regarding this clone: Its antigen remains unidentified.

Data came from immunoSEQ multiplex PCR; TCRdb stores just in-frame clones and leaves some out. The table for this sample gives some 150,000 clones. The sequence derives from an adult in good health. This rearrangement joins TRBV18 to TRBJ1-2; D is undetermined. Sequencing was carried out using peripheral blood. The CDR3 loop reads CASSPLGTGDYGYTF. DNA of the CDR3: TGTGCCAGCTCACCACTCGGTACGGGTGACTATGGCTACACCTTC.